This T cell receptor (beta chain) was sequenced for a study of Graves' ophthalmopathy and Graves' hyperthyroidism. General study findings and limits: It was with approximately 69% sensitivity and about 72% specificity that the model predicted ophthalmopathy progression.

RNA transcripts provided the template for amplifying TCR beta CDR3 regions. First-round RT-PCR relied on HTBI primers, and a second-round multiplex PCR came next. TCRdb called the multiplex PCR reads again in MiXCR, with one record for every CDR3 protein. The repertoire holds roughly 500,000 distinct CDR3 sequences, with approximately 15% as singletons. The CDR3 consists of 15 residues. In germline, CDR1 is ENHRY, CDR2 SYGVKD. V dropped 6 bases and J dropped 1 base, with 15 bases sitting between them. This clonotype was observed at least ten times. Its antigen remains unknown. The PBMCs originated from less than 13 ml of fresh peripheral blood.

The origin of this receptor is a woman aged 30 to 39 with Graves' ophthalmopathy. The sequencing input was blood. This sequence joins TRBV10-3 and TRBJ2-5; D is possibly TRBD1 (5 bases). CDR3 protein: CAISKGIGAQETQYF. CDR3 DNA: TGTGCCATCAGCAAGGGGATCGGCGCCCAAGAGACCCAGTACTTC.